The next 3 T cell receptor beta chains were all read from a single sample in a study of human T cells and chemical hapten exposure. MiXCR, run by TCRdb on the RACE reads, gives a single entry per CDR3 protein. The table includes around 250,000 distinct CDR3 sequences, 8.6% detected once. Time point of the sample: pre-sensitization, week 0. Treatment: therapeutic diphenylcyclopropenone sensitization with weekly scalp DPC. This specimen consisted of whole blood, obtained in connection with sensitization to the hapten diphenylcyclopropenone (DPC). All receptors derive from a woman in her 40s with alopecia areata. Some clones in this sample may be carry-over from other donors' samples.

The CDR3 coding sequence is TGTGCCAGCAGGTCAAGGCCCAATTCACCCCTCCACTTT. Amino acid sequence: CASRSRPNSPLHF. The chain links TRBV28 to TRBJ1-6; D gene uncertain. V lost 6 bases, J lost 7 bases, and 10 bases lay in between. Germline CDR1 is MDHEN and CDR2 is SYDVKM. This CDR3 is built from 13 residues.

This clonotype was picked up a small number of times. The V and J genes are TRBV6-5 and TRBJ2-5, with 7 bases matching TRBD1. V was clipped by 5 bases and J by 5 bases; unmatched bases: 8. In germline, CDR1 is MNHEY, CDR2 SVGAGI. There are 14 residues in the CDR3. CDR3 in DNA: TGTGCCAGCAGTGCTATCACAGGGGAGGAGACCCAGTACTTC. Translation: CASSAITGEETQYF.

The chain recombines TRBV5-6 with TRBJ2-1, with D maybe TRBD2 (5 bases). The CDR3 loop spans 15 amino acids. Per the germline V gene, CDR1 is SGHDT and CDR2 is YYEEEE. V was pared by 4 bases and J by 0 bases, with 11 bases between. In nucleotides, the CDR3 is TGTGCCAGCAGCGCGGCGGGCAGCTCCTACAATGAGCAGTTCTTC. This sequence encodes CASSAAGSSYNEQFF. The variable domain in full, with the rest retrieved from reference TRBV5-6 and TRBJ2-1, is DAGVTQSPTHLIKTRGQQVTLRCSPKSGHDTVSWYQQALGQGPQFIFQYYEEEERQRGNFPDRFSGHQFPNYSSELNVNALLLGDSALYLCASSAAGSSYNEQFFGPGTRLTVL.